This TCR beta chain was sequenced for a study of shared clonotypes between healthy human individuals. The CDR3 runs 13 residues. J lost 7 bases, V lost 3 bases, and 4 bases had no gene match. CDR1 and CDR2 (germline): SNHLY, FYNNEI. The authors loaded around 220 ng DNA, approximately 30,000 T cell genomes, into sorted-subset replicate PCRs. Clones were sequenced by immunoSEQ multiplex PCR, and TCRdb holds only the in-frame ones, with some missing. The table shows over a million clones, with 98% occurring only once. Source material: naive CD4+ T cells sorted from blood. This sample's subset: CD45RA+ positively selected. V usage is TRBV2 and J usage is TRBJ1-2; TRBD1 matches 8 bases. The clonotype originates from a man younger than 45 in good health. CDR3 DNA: TGTGCCAGCAGTGATTACAGGGGGTCTGGCTACACCTTC. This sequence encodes CASSDYRGSGYTF.